This T cell receptor beta chain is drawn from a study of cytomegalovirus exposure and HLA in healthy donors. Study context: An earlier analysis identified 117 million unique TCR beta sequences in about 170 million T cells.

The PCR was carried out with 60 Vbeta primers and 13 Jbeta primers. The method was immunoSEQ multiplex PCR; TCRdb's version includes in-frame clones alone and lacks a portion of them. The sample includes some 150,000 clones, 60% to 85% of them seen just once. These donors counted as nominally healthy when sampled, but unrecorded immune exposures were likely. Trimming took 3 bases from V and 5 from J, leaving 12 bases between them. Per germline, CDR1 SEHNR and CDR2 FQNEAQ (reference sequence). The CDR3 sequence is 14 residues long. The specimen was PBMCs. This chain uses TRBV7-9 with TRBJ2-3; maybe TRBD2 (6 bases). The TCR originated in a man aged 35-49 years in good health and CMV-seropositive. This CDR3 reads CASSFRRGRDTQYF. The CDR3 nucleotides are TGTGCCAGCAGCTTCCGGAGGGGACGAGATACGCAGTATTTT.